This T cell receptor (beta chain) was recorded in a study of somatic mutations in cytotoxic T cells in rheumatoid arthritis. The study, taken as a whole, reports: More than 20% of CD8+ cells belonged to the largest clone in about an eighth of the 65 patients. Rising age went with increasing CD8+ clonality in rheumatoid arthritis patients; healthy controls showed no such increase. Just what the expanded CD8+ clones targeted, in terms of antigens, remained unknown. TRBV07 appeared slightly underrepresented in the rheumatoid arthritis patients. That finding was not adjusted to account for multiple comparisons.

Looked up from germline, CDR1 is MNHNS and CDR2 is SASEGT. The junction had 6 bases not matched to a gene; V was cut back by 6 bases and J by 1 base. The CDR3 is made up of 15 amino acids. The repertoire was sequenced with immunoSEQ multiplex PCR; TCRdb's copy has only in-frame clones and lacks some. The repertoire includes under 15,000 clones, approximately 80% of them detected once, and approximately 15% sits in the top ten. For this clone: What it binds is unknown.

The rearrangement links TRBV6-1 to TRBJ2-1, with 7 bases aligning to TRBD2. Sequenced: CD8+ T cells sorted from blood. The sequence was obtained from a man aged 45-65 years in good health. The CDR3: CASSHASGSYNEQFF. The CDR3 DNA sequence: TGTGCCAGCAGCCACGCTAGCGGTTCCTACAATGAGCAGTTCTTC.